This T cell receptor (beta chain) was sequenced during a study of patients and donors after allogeneic stem cell transplantation. Germline V lookup: CDR1 MDHEN, CDR2 SYDVKM. Trimming removed 3 bases from V and 7 bases from J; junction bases left unmatched: 6. The CDR3 spans 15 residues. MiXCR, applied by TCRdb to the RT-PCR reads, yields one record per CDR3 protein. The sample carries under 170,000 distinct CDR3 sequences, approximately 35% recorded once. The source material was blood, either unsorted or a sorted T cell fraction (not recorded which). V and J are TRBV28 and TRBJ1-2; 12 bases align to TRBD1. This TCR was recovered from a human donor who was either an allogeneic HSCT recipient or a stem cell or donor lymphocyte infusion donor (not recorded which). It is not recorded whose cells these are; they may come from a transplant donor. CDR3 sequence (DNA): TGTGCCAGCAGTTTCGGGGGACAGGGGGCAGGTGGCTACACCTTC. Translating gives CASSFGGQGAGGYTF.